This T cell receptor beta chain stems from a study of T cell responses to AZD1222 COVID-19 vaccine. Some clones are missing from TCRdb's copy, which holds only in-frame ones; the method was immunoSEQ multiplex PCR. The table includes more than 140,000 clones, around nine tenths detected once. V lost 1 base to trimming and J lost 7 bases, with 5 bases between them. The CDR3 totals 13 residues. Germline CDR1 LGHDT, CDR2 YNNKEL (reference sequence). Overall study findings and caveats: Among AZD1222 vaccinees, only 5 or 6 were seropositive at baseline. White British people made up most donors, females outnumbered males, and clonal diversity was possibly underestimated. Unmutated variant regions are reportedly the target of nearly half of TCRs that are spike-specific. No repertoire was sampled before or during the peak T cell response, only after it.

For this clone: Antigen: not known.

The rearrangement links TRBV3-1 (or the pseudogene TRBV3-2) to TRBJ1-6; no definite D call. The TCR was taken from an adult in good health. This sample comprised peripheral blood, obtained on day 0 of AZD1222 vaccination. DNA of the CDR3: TGTGCCAGCAGCCAAGCATCCAATTCACCCCTCCACTTT. As protein: CASSQASNSPLHF.